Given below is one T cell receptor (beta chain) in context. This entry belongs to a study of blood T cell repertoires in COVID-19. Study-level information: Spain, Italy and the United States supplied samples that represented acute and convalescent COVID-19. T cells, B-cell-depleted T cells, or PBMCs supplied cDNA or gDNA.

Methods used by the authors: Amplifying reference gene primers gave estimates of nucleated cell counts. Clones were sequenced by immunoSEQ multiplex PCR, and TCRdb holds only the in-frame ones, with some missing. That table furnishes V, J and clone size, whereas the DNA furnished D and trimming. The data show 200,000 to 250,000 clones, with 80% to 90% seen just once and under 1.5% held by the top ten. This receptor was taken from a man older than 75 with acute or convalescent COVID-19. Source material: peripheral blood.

Here the CDR3 DNA reads TGTGCCAGCAGTCCCAGGGCTAGCGGGAGGGAAATCCCCTCCTACGAGCAGTACTTC. Amino acids: CASSPRASGREIPSYEQYF. The chain joins TRBV28 to TRBJ2-7; 12 bases are shared with TRBD2. This CDR3 region has 19 residues. Losses at the gene ends were 5 bases for V and 0 bases for J; bases not matched to a gene: 14. Germline CDR1 and CDR2: MDHEN and SYDVKM. Complete variable domain (other parts from reference TRBV28 and TRBJ2-7): DVKVTQSSRYLVKRTGEKVFLECVQDMDHENMFWYRQDPGLGLRLIYFSYDVKMKEKGDIPEGYSVSREKKERFSLILESASTNQTSMYLCASSPRASGREIPSYEQYFGPGTRLTVT.